This T cell receptor (beta chain) is drawn from a study of T cells after yellow fever vaccination. Overall study results and limits: Repertoires sorted by FACS could include abundant clonotypes that are contaminants from the bulk population.

The CDR3 runs to 16 residues. Germline lookup yields CDR1 SEHNR and CDR2 FQNEAQ (reference sequence). 5'RACE template switching generated TCR cDNA, adding a universal primer site and UMIs. TCRdb fed the 5' RACE reads into MiXCR, producing one record per CDR3 protein. Here the sample spans about 350,000 distinct CDR3 sequences, 11% being singletons. To note about this clonotype: The antigen is not known. The junction differs from germline at one of its ends, possibly a read error.

The clonotype originates from a man aged 18 to 30 who received the YFV17D yellow fever vaccine. The V and J genes are TRBV7-9 and TRBJ2-2, with D maybe TRBD2 (5 bases). The sequencing here drew on PBMCs, taken on the day of the first yellow fever vaccination. The CDR3 loop is CASSLEETHNTGEPFF. The CDR3 bases are TGTGCCAGCAGCTTAGAGGAGACCCACAACACCGGGGAGCCGTTTTTT.